Shown below are 3 T cell receptor beta chains from a single sample sequenced in a study of identical twins. TCRdb reprocessed the 5' RACE reads with MiXCR, giving one entry per CDR3 protein. This sample has approximately 230,000 distinct CDR3 sequences, with more than 13% found just once. Sample: memory (CD45RO+) T cells sorted from blood. The receptors were sampled from a woman between 18 and 30 years old in good health.

The chain joins TRBV5-1 to TRBJ2-3, with D possibly being TRBD2 (6 bases). CDR1 is SGHRS, CDR2 YFSETQ, per germline. V gave up 0 bases and J gave up 3 bases, with 14 bases separating them. This CDR3 contains 16 residues. The CDR3 coding sequence is TGCGCCAGCAGCTTGGTCCGGGGAGGAAATACAGATACGCAGTATTTT. This codes for CASSLVRGGNTDTQYF.

Concerning this clonotype: One end of the junction fails to match germline, which may point to a read error. This rearrangement joins TRBV7-8 to TRBJ1-1; perhaps TRBD1 as D (6 bases). CDR3 size: 15 residues. CDR1 is SGHVS and CDR2 is FQNEAQ in the germline V gene. The CDR3 loop is CASSAHRAGNIEAFF. CDR3 sequence (DNA): TGTGCCAGCAGCGCCCACAGGGCGGGGAACATTGAAGCTTTCTTT.

The V gene is TRBV29-1, the J gene TRBJ2-7; maybe TRBD2 (5 bases). V dropped 0 bases and J dropped 5 bases, with 14 bases sitting between them. CDR3 length: 14 amino acids. CDR1 and CDR2 (germline): SQVTM, ANQGSEA. CDR3 coding DNA: TGCAGCGTTGAAGATCGCCCGGGGTTCCACGAGCAGTACTTC. Protein: CSVEDRPGFHEQYF.